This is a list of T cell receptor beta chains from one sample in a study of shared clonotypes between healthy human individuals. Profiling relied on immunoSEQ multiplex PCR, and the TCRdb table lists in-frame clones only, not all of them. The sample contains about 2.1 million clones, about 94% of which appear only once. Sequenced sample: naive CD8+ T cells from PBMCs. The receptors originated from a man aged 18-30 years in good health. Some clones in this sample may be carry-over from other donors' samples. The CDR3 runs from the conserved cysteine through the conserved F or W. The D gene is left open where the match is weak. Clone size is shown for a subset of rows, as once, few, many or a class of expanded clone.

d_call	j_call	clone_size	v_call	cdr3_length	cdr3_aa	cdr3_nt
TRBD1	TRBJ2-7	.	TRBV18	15	CASSRPGGNSYEQYF	TGTGCCAGCTCACGGCCAGGGGGCAACTCCTACGAGCAGTACTTC
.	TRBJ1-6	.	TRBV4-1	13	CASSQVDNSPLHF	TGCGCCAGCAGCCAGGTGGATAATTCACCCCTCCACTTT
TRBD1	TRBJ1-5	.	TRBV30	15	CAWKHRGFSNQPQHF	TGTGCCTGGAAACACAGGGGATTTAGCAATCAGCCCCAGCATTTT
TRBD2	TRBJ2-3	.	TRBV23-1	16	CASSHFPGGSTDTQYF	TGCGCCAGCAGTCATTTCCCCGGGGGGAGCACAGATACGCAGTATTTT
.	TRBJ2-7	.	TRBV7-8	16	CASSLVGGGSSYEQYF	TGTGCCAGCAGCTTAGTGGGAGGGGGAAGCTCCTACGAGCAGTACTTC
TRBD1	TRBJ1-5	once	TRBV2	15	CASRAPGTGGQPQHF	TGTGCCAGCAGGGCCCCCGGGACAGGGGGTCAGCCCCAGCATTTT
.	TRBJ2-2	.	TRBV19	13	CASFEGNTGELFF	TGTGCCAGTTTCGAAGGGAACACCGGGGAGCTGTTTTTT
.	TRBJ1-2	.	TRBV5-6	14	CASSLGYTNYGYTF	TGTGCCAGCAGCTTGGGGTACACTAACTATGGCTACACCTTC
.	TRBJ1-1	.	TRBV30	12	CAWSPLNTEAFF	TGTGCCTGGAGCCCCCTCAACACTGAAGCTTTCTTT
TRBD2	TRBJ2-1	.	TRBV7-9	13	CASSLALGRERFF	TGTGCCAGCAGCTTAGCGCTTGGGCGGGAGCGGTTCTTC
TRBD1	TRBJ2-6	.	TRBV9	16	CASSVGTGVGANVLTF	TGTGCCAGCAGCGTAGGGACAGGGGTTGGGGCCAACGTCCTGACTTTC
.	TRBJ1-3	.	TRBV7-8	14	CASSLVGPGNTIYF	TGTGCCAGCAGCTTAGTAGGTCCTGGAAACACCATATATTTT
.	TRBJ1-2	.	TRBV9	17	CASSVDYRAEEFYGYTF	TGTGCCAGCAGCGTAGATTACAGGGCAGAGGAGTTCTATGGCTACACCTTC